This section outlines one T cell receptor (beta chain) sequence together with its context. What this receptor recognizes is not known. Because the CDR3 is missing its conserved closing phenylalanine or tryptophan, this is likely a read error. As encoded in the germline V gene, CDR1 is MDHEN while CDR2 is SYDVKM. V ends up 8 bases short and J 3 bases short, with an unmatched junction base count of 5. The CDR3 spans 14 amino acids, including both terminal residues. Only CDR3 DNA remains: 42 bases, in frame from the first base. The data originate from a study of CD8 T cells in ankylosing spondylitis (dated by TCRdb to 2015 to 2018). Context from the whole study: The study set out to find disease-linked TCR variants by profiling T cell receptor beta repertoires in ankylosing spondylitis patients and healthy donors. The full study cohort comprised roughly 24 ankylosing spondylitis patients and about a hundred healthy donors. Peripheral blood samples were taken, and synovial fluid was additionally collected from ankylosing spondylitis patients. What the research found in general, with its limitations: Some TCR beta motif variants had previously been reported in synovial fluid and blood of reactive arthritis patients, which suggested common disease-initiation mechanisms. In peripheral blood, the disease-linked clones were found at relatively low frequencies and had a CD8+ phenotype. Blood from ankylosing spondylitis patients appeared to be characterized by a TCR beta motif composed of about eight highly homologous amino acid variants. The disease-linked clones were reported as significantly enriched in matched synovial fluid samples from ankylosing spondylitis patients.

Sequencer: Illumina HiSeq 2500. Quantitative 5'-RACE with molecular barcodes was used to prepare TCR beta libraries. Concerning the study's data processing: A new computational method, built on a probabilistic model of VDJ rearrangement, was used to identify disease-linked TCR variants. The public sequencing data were trimmed at Q25 with fastp and processed into clonotypes with MiXCR by TCRdb, which kept only in-frame beta chains. Records with the same CDR3 protein are collapsed into one entry carrying the most frequent genes and DNA. TCRdb's processing, not the study's, gives the V and J calls here. The sample records approximately 190,000 distinct CDR3 sequences, 10% to 15% of which are singletons. The ten largest clones take up roughly 11% of the sample.

What was sequenced was blood, either unsorted or a sorted T cell fraction (not recorded which). Here the chain combines TRBV28 and TRBJ2-1; TRBD1 agrees with 9 junctional bases. This receptor was obtained from a female donor with ankylosing spondylitis or in good health (not recorded which). This receptor carries the CDR3 CASRRDRVYNEQFS. In nucleotide form, the sequence is TGTGCCAGCCGGCGGGACAGGGTCTACAATGAGCAGTTCTCC.